A single sample gave rise to the 13 T cell receptor beta chains below, sequenced in a study of breast tumors, draining lymph nodes, adjacent tissues. Samples came from axillary lymph nodes draining the breast cancer. TCRdb passed the multiplex PCR reads through MiXCR, listing each CDR3 protein once. The table shows hundreds of thousands of distinct CDR3 sequences, with less than 40% occurring only once. The sample consisted of axillary lymph node tissue. Every receptor here comes from a female donor with breast cancer. Some clones in this sample may be carry-over from other donors' samples.

This clonotype was counted many times. This chain joins TRBV10-3 and TRBJ1-1; D ambiguous. The CDR3 covers 12 residues. The germline V gene has CDR1 ENHRY and CDR2 SYGVKD. The V gene lost 3 bases and the J gene lost 4 bases, with 6 bases spanning the gap. The CDR3 here is CAISETGTEAFF. For the CDR3, the DNA is TGTGCCATCAGTGAAACGGGCACTGAAGCTTTCTTT.

The CDR3 DNA reads TGCAGTGCCAGAACTAGCGGGAGGGCCAAAAACATTCAGTACTTC. It encodes CSARTSGRAKNIQYF. V usage is TRBV20-1 and J usage is TRBJ2-4, with TRBD2 matching over 12 bases. J was trimmed by 1 base and V by 6 bases; bases with no gene match: 4. Germline V lookup: CDR1 DFQATT, CDR2 SNEGSKA (reference sequence). This CDR3 is built from 15 residues.

This clonotype was observed a few times. The chain couples TRBV5-6 to TRBJ2-7; D is ambiguous. Trimming took 2 bases from V and 2 from J, leaving 8 bases between them. Germline-derived CDR1 and CDR2 are SGHDT and YYEEEE. The CDR3 consists of 13 residues. CDR3 nucleotides: TGTGCCAGCAGCTTTATCGAGGCCTACGAGCAGTACTTC. This gives the protein CASSFIEAYEQYF.

In regard to this clonotype: A junction end diverges from the germline sequence, so it may reflect a read error. The genes are TRBV19 and TRBJ2-3; D tentatively fits TRBD1 or TRBD2 (7 bases each). Germline V gene lookup returns CDR1 LNHDA and CDR2 SQIVND (reference sequence). The CDR3 has 15 residues. The CDR3 protein is CASSVGLGRTGTQYF. CDR3 bases: TGTGCCAGTAGTGTAGGACTAGGGAGGACAGGTACGCAGTATTTT.

This clonotype was seen ten or more times. The V call is TRBV9, the J call TRBJ2-1, with D perhaps TRBD1 (6 bases). This CDR3 comprises 14 residues. The germline V gene has CDR1 SGDLS and CDR2 YYNGEE. Trimming stripped 2 bases from V and 7 bases from J, with 13 bases between. CDR3 nucleotides: TGTGCCAGCAGCGTGCTCAGGGACAAGAATGAGCAGTTCTTC. It translates to CASSVLRDKNEQFF. Full variable domain (remainder filled in from reference TRBV9 and TRBJ2-1): DSGVTQTPKHLITATGQRVTLRCSPRSGDLSVYWYQQSLDQGLQFLIQYYNGEERAKGNILERFSAQQFPDLHSELNLSSLELGDSALYFCASSVLRDKNEQFFGPGTRLTVL.

The chain is built from TRBV10-3 and TRBJ2-1, with TRBD2 identical over 7 bases. V gave up 6 bases and J gave up 4 bases; unmatched junction bases: 6. CDR1 is ENHRY, CDR2 SYGVKD, per germline. The CDR3 has 14 residues. Here the CDR3 reads CAISTPSGYNEQFF. The CDR3 bases are TGTGCCATCAGCACTCCTAGCGGATACAATGAGCAGTTCTTC.

In the case of this clonotype: Just one base apart from a much larger clone, this may be a read error. The chain joins TRBV5-6 to TRBJ2-1; D is unclear. Germline V gives CDR1 SGHDT, CDR2 YYEEEE. V lost 0 bases and J lost 5, with 9 bases in between. This CDR3 has 14 residues. The CDR3 region is CASSLEFANNEQFF. The CDR3 DNA reads TGTGCCAGCAGCTTGGAGTTCGCGAACAATGAGCAGTTCTTC.

This clonotype occurred many times. The V call is TRBV15, the J call TRBJ2-7, with D unresolved. V lost 1 base and J 2 bases, leaving 6 bases between the germline ends. Germline values: CDR1 LNHNV, CDR2 YYDKDF (reference sequence). The CDR3 is made up of 13 amino acids. The CDR3 loop reads CATSRGTTYEQYF. In nucleotides, the CDR3 is TGTGCCACCAGCAGAGGCACGACCTACGAGCAGTACTTC.

This clonotype has more than one count but fewer than ten. V and J are TRBV5-1 and TRBJ2-5; tentative D call: TRBD1 (6 bases). The germline V and J ends were trimmed by 0 bases and 6 bases, with 9 bases remaining between them. The CDR3 runs 13 residues. CDR1 and CDR2 from the germline V gene are SGHRS and YFSETQ. CDR3 nucleotide sequence: TGCGCCAGCAGCTTGGACAGGGTAAAGACCCAGTACTTC. This codes for CASSLDRVKTQYF. Full variable domain (rest looked up from reference TRBV5-1 and TRBJ2-5): KAGVTQTPRYLIKTRGQQVTLSCSPISGHRSVSWYQQTPGQGLQFLFEYFSETQRNKGNFPGRFSGRQFSNSRSEMNVSTLELGDSALYLCASSLDRVKTQYFGPGTRLLVL.

In its sample, this clonotype was seen many times. The CDR3 loop reads CASSPNYFEQFF. CDR3 bases: TGTGCCAGTAGTCCAAACTACTTTGAGCAGTTCTTC. V is TRBV19 and J is TRBJ2-1; D remains unclear. The CDR3 is made up of 12 amino acids. With 5 bases removed from V and 9 bases from J, the gap between germline ends came to 11 bases. CDR1 and CDR2 from the germline V gene are LNHDA and SQIVND (reference sequence).

This clonotype appeared many times. The chain links TRBV5-4 to TRBJ1-5; TRBD1 is a possible D gene (5 bases). This CDR3 comprises 14 residues. In germline, CDR1 is SGHNT, CDR2 YYREEE (reference sequence). V lost 0 bases and J 3 bases, leaving 7 bases between the germline ends. Here the CDR3 DNA reads TGTGCCAGCAGCTTGGCAGGGTACAATCAGCCCCAGCATTTT. Its protein is CASSLAGYNQPQHF.

This chain joins TRBV28 and TRBJ1-5, with D maybe TRBD1 (6 bases). CDR1 is MDHEN, CDR2 SYDVKM, per germline. The CDR3 runs to 18 residues. V lost 3 bases and J 0 bases, leaving 18 bases between the germline ends. The CDR3 nucleotides read TGTGCCAGCAGTTTGAGTGGGATTCGGGGGCTTAGCAATCAGCCCCAGCATTTT. It translates to CASSLSGIRGLSNQPQHF.

This clonotype appeared a few times. This clone may be a read error of a much larger clone one base away. The V and J genes are TRBV5-6 and TRBJ2-7; D remains ambiguous. V was clipped by 4 bases and J by 5 bases, with 13 bases between them. The CDR3 runs 13 residues. The germline V gene has CDR1 SGHDT and CDR2 YYEEEE. CDR3 sequence reads: CASSPERPHEQYF. The CDR3 nucleotides are TGTGCCAGCAGCCCGGAGAGGCCCCACGAGCAGTACTTC.